The source of this T cell receptor (beta chain) is a study of neurological immune-mediated disorders. Study-wide results and caveats: The multiple sclerosis repertoire cluster had no clinical or MRI correlate.

CDR1 SGHDT and CDR2 YYEEEE come from the germline V gene. The CDR3 consists of 14 residues. V lost 0 bases, J lost 3 bases, and 7 bases lay in between. TCRdb used MiXCR to reprocess the 5' RACE reads, holding one entry per CDR3 protein. The repertoire holds about 62,000 distinct CDR3 sequences, with approximately 3.7% as singletons. This clonotype was detected many times. Its antigen is undetermined. This TCR came from a woman aged 50 to 65 with multiple sclerosis. This rearrangement joins TRBV5-6 to TRBJ2-1, with D possibly TRBD1 on 5 matching bases. The specimen sequenced was PBMCs. For the CDR3, the DNA is TGTGCCAGCAGCTTGGGACAGTTCTACAATGAGCAGTTCTTC. Protein: CASSLGQFYNEQFF.